The rows below give T cell receptor beta chains drawn from one sample of a study of blood T cell repertoires in COVID-19. Assay used: immunoSEQ multiplex PCR; TCRdb lists only in-frame clones, some missing. The table lists approximately 240,000 clones, approximately 83% of them singletons, with about 3% in the top ten. Sequencing was done on a sample of peripheral blood. The receptors come from a woman in her 30s who had recovered from COVID-19. The CDR3 runs from the conserved cysteine through the conserved F or W. Fields, in order: V gene, clone size, J gene, D gene, CDR3 DNA, CDR3 protein. The D gene is left open where the match is weak. Clone size is shown for a subset of rows, as once, few, many or a class of expanded clone.

>TRBV4-1|once|TRBJ2-2|TRBD2
TGCGCCAGCCGGCTCGGGGGGGGAATGGCCGGGGAGCTGTTTTTT
CASRLGGGMAGELFF
>TRBV18|-|TRBJ1-3|-
TGTGCCAGCTCACCACTCAGGGTCTCTGGAAACACCATATATTTT
CASSPLRVSGNTIYF
>TRBV3-1/TRBV3-2|-|TRBJ1-1|-
TGTGCCAGCACCCCTCAGGGGAACACTGAAGCTTTCTTT
CASTPQGNTEAFF
>TRBV11-1|-|TRBJ2-7|-
TGTGCCAGCAGCCCGATCCTCGGCGGCTACGAGCAGTACTTC
CASSPILGGYEQYF
>TRBV13|-|TRBJ2-7|TRBD1
TGTGCCAGCAGCGAGGGACAGGGGGTTGGTCTTGCCTACGAGCAGTACTTC
CASSEGQGVGLAYEQYF
>TRBV6-2/TRBV6-3|-|TRBJ2-3|TRBD2
TGTGCCAGCAGTGCAAGCGGGGGCTGGGTCACAGATACGCAGTATTTT
CASSASGGWVTDTQYF
>TRBV5-5|-|TRBJ2-3|-
TGTGCCAGCGGGGGGGCAAACACAGATACGCAGTATTTT
CASGGANTDTQYF
>TRBV25-1|-|TRBJ2-7|-
TGTGCCAGCAGTGGATACTGGCGGGGAAGACCCTACGAGCAGTACTTC
CASSGYWRGRPYEQYF
>TRBV27|-|TRBJ1-1|-
TGTGCCAGCAATGTCGGGGTGAACACTGAAGCTTTCTTT
CASNVGVNTEAFF
>TRBV27|-|TRBJ2-7|TRBD2
TGTGCCAGCAGTTTAGTCCTAGCGGGGGGAACGGACGAGCAGTACTTC
CASSLVLAGGTDEQYF
>TRBV15|many|TRBJ1-2|TRBD1
TGTGCCACCAGCAGCCGGGACAGGGGAAGGAGGGGCTATGGCTACACCTTC
CATSSRDRGRRGYGYTF
>TRBV13|-|TRBJ1-4|TRBD1
TGTGCCAGCAGCCCCCCTGGACAGGGGGATTTGTTTTTT
CASSPPGQGDLFF
>TRBV18|few|TRBJ2-4|TRBD1
TGTGCCAGCTCACCCCGGGACAGGGTTTCCGAAAACATTCAGTACTTC
CASSPRDRVSENIQYF
>TRBV6-2/TRBV6-3|-|TRBJ1-1|TRBD1
TGTGCCAGCAGCTCCACAGGGGCCACTGAAGCTTTCTTT
CASSSTGATEAFF
>TRBV25-1|-|TRBJ2-3|TRBD2
TGTGCCAGCAGCGAGTTGGGACTAGGAGGCACAGATACGCAGTATTTT
CASSELGLGGTDTQYF
>TRBV30|few|TRBJ1-2|-
TGTGCCTGGAGTCGGGAGGGGGGCGGTGCTGGCTACACCTTC
CAWSREGGGAGYTF
>TRBV27|-|TRBJ2-7|TRBD1
TGTGCCAGCGGACCGGGGACAGGTCCCTACGAGCAGTACTTC
CASGPGTGPYEQYF
>TRBV7-6|-|TRBJ2-3|TRBD2
TGTGCCAGCAGCTTAGAGGCGGGGGGAATCACAGATACGCAGTATTTT
CASSLEAGGITDTQYF
>TRBV7-2|-|TRBJ2-1|-
TGTGCCAGCAGCTTGGCTCAGGGCACTTACAATGAGCAGTTCTTC
CASSLAQGTYNEQFF
>TRBV5-6|-|TRBJ1-5|TRBD1
TGTGCCAGCAGCTTGTTCCGACAGGGGGGCCCTCAGCCCCAGCATTTT
CASSLFRQGGPQPQHF
>TRBV9|-|TRBJ1-2|-
TGTGCCAGCAGCCTGGCGTGGAGGGGAGGCGGCTACACCTTC
CASSLAWRGGGYTF
>TRBV5-1|few|TRBJ2-7|TRBD2
TGCGCCAGCAGCTTAGGCGGCGGGAGCGCCGAGCAGTACTTC
CASSLGGGSAEQYF
>TRBV12-3/TRBV12-4|-|TRBJ2-1|TRBD2
TGTGCCAGCAGTCTCCGGGACTATAATGAGCAGTTCTTC
CASSLRDYNEQFF
>TRBV4-1|-|TRBJ1-2|-
TGCGCCAGCAGCCCCCGGGGATTGAGGGACAATATTAACTATGGCTACACCTTC
CASSPRGLRDNINYGYTF
>TRBV7-9|-|TRBJ2-2|TRBD1
TGTGCCAGCAAACACAGGGGGCATGGCGGGGAGCTGTTTTTT
CASKHRGHGGELFF
>TRBV3-1/TRBV3-2|-|TRBJ1-1|-
TGTGCCAGCAGCCTATTGGGGTCAGGGGCAGGGGCTGAAGCTTTCTTT
CASSLLGSGAGAEAFF
>TRBV11-2|-|TRBJ2-5|TRBD2
TGTGCCAGCAGCCATTGGACTAGCGGAGAAGAGACCCAGTACTTC
CASSHWTSGEETQYF
>TRBV9|-|TRBJ1-2|TRBD1
TGTGCCAGCAGCGTTCCCGGGACAGGGGGCAACTATGGCTACACCTTC
CASSVPGTGGNYGYTF
>TRBV5-1|-|TRBJ1-1|TRBD1
TGCGCCAGCAGCTTGGCCGTGGGACAGGGGACTGAAGCTTTCTTT
CASSLAVGQGTEAFF
>TRBV9|-|TRBJ2-7|TRBD1
TGTGCCAGCAGCGTAGCTACTGGGACAGCCTACGAGCAGTACTTC
CASSVATGTAYEQYF
>TRBV18|-|TRBJ2-5|TRBD1
TGTGCCAGCTCCAACCAGGGGGCAGGGGAGACCCAGTACTTC
CASSNQGAGETQYF